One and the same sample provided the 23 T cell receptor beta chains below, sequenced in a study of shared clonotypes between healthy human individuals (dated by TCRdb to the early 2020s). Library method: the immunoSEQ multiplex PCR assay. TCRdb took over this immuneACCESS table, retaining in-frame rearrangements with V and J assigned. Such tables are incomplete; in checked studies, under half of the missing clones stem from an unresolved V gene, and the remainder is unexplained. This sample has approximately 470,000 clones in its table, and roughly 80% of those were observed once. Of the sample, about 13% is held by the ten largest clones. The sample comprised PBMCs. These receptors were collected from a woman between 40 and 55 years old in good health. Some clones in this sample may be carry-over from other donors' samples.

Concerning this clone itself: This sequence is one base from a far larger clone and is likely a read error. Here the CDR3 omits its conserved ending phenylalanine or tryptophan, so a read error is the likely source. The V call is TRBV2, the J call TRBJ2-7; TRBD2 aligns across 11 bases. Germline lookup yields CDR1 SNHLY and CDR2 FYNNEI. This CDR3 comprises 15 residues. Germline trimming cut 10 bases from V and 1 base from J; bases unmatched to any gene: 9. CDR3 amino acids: CATPGASGRSYEQYL. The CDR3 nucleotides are TGTGCCACACCCGGGGCTAGCGGGAGGTCCTACGAGCAGTACCTC.

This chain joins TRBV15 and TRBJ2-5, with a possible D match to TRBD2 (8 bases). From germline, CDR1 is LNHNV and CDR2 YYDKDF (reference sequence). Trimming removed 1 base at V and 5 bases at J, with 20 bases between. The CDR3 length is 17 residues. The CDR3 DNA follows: TGTGCCACCAGCAGAGGGGACAGAGGGACGGGAGGGGAGACCCAGTACTTC. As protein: CATSRGDRGTGGETQYF.

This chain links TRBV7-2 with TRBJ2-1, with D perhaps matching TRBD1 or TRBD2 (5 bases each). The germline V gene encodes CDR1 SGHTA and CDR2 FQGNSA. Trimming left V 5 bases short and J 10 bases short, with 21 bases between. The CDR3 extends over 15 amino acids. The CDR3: CASSPQVGTPGEQFF. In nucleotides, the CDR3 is TGTGCCAGCAGCCCCCAGGTTGGGACCCCCGGGGAGCAGTTCTTC.

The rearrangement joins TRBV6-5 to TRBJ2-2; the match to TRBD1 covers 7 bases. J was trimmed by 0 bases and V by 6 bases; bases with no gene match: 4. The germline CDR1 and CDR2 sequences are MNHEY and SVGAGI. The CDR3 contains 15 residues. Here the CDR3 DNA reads TGTGCCAGCAGATTAACAGGGGCGAACACCGGGGAGCTGTTTTTT. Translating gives CASRLTGANTGELFF.

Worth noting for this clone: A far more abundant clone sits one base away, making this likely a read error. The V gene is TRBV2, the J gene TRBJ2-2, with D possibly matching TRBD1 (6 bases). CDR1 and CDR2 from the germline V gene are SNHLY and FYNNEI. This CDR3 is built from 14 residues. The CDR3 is CASFLSRDTGELSF. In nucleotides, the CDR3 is TGTGCCAGCTTCTTGTCCCGGGACACCGGGGAGCTGTCTTTT.

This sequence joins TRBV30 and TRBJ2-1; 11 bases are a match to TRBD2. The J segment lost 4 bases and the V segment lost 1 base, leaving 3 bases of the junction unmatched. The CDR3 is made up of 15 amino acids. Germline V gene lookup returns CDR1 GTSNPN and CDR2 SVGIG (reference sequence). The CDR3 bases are TGTGCCTGGAGTGGTCCTAGCGGGGGGTACAATGAGCAGTTCTTC. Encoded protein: CAWSGPSGGYNEQFF.

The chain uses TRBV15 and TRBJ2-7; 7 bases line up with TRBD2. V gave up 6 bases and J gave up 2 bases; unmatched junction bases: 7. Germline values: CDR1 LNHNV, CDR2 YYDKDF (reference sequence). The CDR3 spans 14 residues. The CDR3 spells CATRASGSTYEQYF. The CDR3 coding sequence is TGTGCCACCAGGGCTAGCGGTTCCACCTACGAGCAGTACTTC.

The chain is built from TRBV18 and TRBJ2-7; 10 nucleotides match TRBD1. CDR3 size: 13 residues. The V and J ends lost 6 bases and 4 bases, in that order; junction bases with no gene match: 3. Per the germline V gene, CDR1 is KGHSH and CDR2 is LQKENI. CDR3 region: CASSRDRGYEQYF. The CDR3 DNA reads TGTGCCAGCTCTAGGGACAGGGGTTACGAGCAGTACTTC.

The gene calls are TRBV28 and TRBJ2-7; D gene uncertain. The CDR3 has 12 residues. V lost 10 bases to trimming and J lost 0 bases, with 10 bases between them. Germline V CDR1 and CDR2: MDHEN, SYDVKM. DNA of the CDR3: TGTGCCACCAGAGTTAACTCCTACGAGCAGTACTTC. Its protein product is CATRVNSYEQYF. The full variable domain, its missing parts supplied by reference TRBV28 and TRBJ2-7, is DVKVTQSSRYLVKRTGEKVFLECVQDMDHENMFWYRQDPGLGLRLIYFSYDVKMKEKGDIPEGYSVSREKKERFSLILESASTNQTSMYLCATRVNSYEQYFGPGTRLTVT.

As DNA, the CDR3 is TGTGCCTGGAGGGGGACAGTCGAGCAGTACTTC. This translates into CAWRGTVEQYF. V and J are TRBV30 and TRBJ2-7, with TRBD1 matching over 7 bases. This CDR3 contains 11 residues. Germline CDR1 and CDR2: GTSNPN and SVGIG (reference sequence). The J segment lost 6 bases and the V segment lost 3 bases, leaving 2 bases of the junction unmatched.

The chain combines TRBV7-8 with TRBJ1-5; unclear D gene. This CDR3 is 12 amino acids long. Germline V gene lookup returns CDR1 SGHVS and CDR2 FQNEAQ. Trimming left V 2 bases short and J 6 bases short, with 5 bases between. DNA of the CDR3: TGTGCCAGCAGCTTATTTAGTCAGCCCCAGCATTTT. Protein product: CASSLFSQPQHF. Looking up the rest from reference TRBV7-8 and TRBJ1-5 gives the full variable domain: GAGVSQSPRYKVAKRGQDVALRCDPISGHVSLFWYQQALGQGPEFLTYFQNEAQLDKSGLPSDRFFAERPEGSVSTLKIQRTQQEDSAVYLCASSLFSQPQHFGDGTRLSIL.

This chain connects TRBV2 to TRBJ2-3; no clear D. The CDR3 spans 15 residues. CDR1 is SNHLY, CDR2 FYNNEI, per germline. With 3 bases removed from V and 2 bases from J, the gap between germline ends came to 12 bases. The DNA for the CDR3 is TGTGCCAGCAGTGAGGCCTCGCAAACCACAGATACGCAGTATTTT. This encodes CASSEASQTTDTQYF.

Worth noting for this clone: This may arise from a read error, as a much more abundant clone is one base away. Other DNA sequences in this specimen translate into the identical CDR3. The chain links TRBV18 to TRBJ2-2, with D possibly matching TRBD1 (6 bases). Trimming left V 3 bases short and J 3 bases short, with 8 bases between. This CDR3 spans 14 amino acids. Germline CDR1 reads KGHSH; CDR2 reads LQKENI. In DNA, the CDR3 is TGTGCCAGCTCACCCAGGGGCGACACCGGGGAGCTGTTTTTT. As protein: CASSPRGDTGELFF.

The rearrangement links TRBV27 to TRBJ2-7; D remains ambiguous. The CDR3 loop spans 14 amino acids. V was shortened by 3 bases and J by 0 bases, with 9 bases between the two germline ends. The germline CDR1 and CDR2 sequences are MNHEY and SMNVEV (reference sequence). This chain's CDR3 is CASSLSYSSYEQYF. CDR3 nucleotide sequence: TGTGCCAGCAGTTTGAGCTATTCCTCCTACGAGCAGTACTTC.

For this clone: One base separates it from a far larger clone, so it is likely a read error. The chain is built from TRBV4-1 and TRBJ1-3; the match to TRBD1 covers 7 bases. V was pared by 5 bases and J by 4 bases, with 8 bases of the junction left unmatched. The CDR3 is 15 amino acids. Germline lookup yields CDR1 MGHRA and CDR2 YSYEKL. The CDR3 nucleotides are TGCGCCAGCAGCAACAGGGGACCTGGAGGAAACACCATATATTTT. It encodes CASSNRGPGGNTIYF.

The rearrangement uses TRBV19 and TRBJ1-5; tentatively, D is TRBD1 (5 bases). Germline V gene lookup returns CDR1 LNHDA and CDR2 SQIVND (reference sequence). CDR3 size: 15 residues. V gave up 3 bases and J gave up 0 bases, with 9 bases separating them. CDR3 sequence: CASSMDTPSNQPQHF. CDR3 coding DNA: TGTGCCAGTAGTATGGACACCCCTAGCAATCAGCCCCAGCATTTT.

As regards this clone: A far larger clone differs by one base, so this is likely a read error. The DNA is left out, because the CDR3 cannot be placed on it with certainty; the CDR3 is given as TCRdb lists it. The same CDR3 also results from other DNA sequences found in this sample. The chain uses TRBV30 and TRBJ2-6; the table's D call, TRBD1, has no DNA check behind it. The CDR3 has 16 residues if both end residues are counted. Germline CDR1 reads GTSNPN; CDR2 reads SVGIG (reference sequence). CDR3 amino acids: CAWSKLWGPGANVLTF.

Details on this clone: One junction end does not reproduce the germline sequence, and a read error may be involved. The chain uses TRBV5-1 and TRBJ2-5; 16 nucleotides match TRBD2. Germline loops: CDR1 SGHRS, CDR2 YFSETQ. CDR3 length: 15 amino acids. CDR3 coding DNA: TGCGCCAGCAGCTTGGCCCAGGGACTAGCGGGAGGGCTTGACTTC. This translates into CASSLAQGLAGGLDF.

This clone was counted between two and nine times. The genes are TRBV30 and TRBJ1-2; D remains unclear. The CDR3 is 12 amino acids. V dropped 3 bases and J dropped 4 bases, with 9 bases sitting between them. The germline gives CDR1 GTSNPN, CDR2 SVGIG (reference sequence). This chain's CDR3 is CAWSPGAYGYTF. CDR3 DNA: TGTGCCTGGAGCCCGGGAGCCTATGGCTACACCTTC.

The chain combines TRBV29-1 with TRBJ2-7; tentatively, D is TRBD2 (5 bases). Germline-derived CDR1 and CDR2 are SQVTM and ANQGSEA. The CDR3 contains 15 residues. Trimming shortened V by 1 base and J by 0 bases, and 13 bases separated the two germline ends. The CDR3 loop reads CSVEAPRGSSYEQYF. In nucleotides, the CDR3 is TGCAGCGTTGAAGCACCCCGGGGAAGCTCCTACGAGCAGTACTTC.

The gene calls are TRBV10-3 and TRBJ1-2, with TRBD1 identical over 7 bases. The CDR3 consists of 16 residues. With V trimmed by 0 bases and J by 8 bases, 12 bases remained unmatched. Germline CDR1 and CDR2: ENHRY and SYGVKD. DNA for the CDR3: TGTGCCATCAGTGAGTCGCGAGGGGGCTTTGGACTCGGCTACACCTTC. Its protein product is CAISESRGGFGLGYTF.

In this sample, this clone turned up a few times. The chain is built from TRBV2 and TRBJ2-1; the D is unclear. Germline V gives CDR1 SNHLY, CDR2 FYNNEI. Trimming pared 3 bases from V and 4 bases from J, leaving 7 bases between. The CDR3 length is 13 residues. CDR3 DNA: TGTGCCAGCAGTGAGTGGATTTACAATGAGCAGTTCTTC. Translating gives CASSEWIYNEQFF.

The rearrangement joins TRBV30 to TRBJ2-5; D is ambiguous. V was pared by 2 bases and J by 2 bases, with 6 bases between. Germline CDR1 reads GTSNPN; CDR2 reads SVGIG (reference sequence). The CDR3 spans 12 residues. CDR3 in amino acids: CAWSPSQETQYF. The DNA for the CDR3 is TGTGCCTGGAGTCCTTCTCAAGAGACCCAGTACTTC.